These T cell receptor beta chains were read from a single sample in a study of shared clonotypes between healthy human individuals. Repertoires were generated with immunoSEQ multiplex PCR, while TCRdb's copy carries only in-frame clones and drops some. Here the sample spans roughly 2 million clones, approximately 95% being singletons. Sequencing was carried out using naive CD4+ T cells sorted from blood. These receptors were collected from a man aged 18 to 29 in good health. Both conserved end residues are part of each CDR3. D genes are given only for firm matches. Not all rows give a size; the values are once, few, many and, for expanded clones, a class.

CDR3 protein	CDR3 DNA	D gene	V gene	J gene	clone size
CASSPETSRRDLSYEQYF	TGTGCCAGCAGCCCAGAGACTAGCAGACGGGATCTTAGCTACGAGCAGTACTTC	TRBD2	TRBV7-2	TRBJ2-7	NA
CASSFTPIGSGGNRTQYF	TGTGCCAGCAGCTTTACCCCGATTGGTAGCGGGGGTAACAGGACCCAGTACTTC	TRBD2	TRBV7-6	TRBJ2-5	NA
CASSPPGYNEQFF	TGTGCCAGCTCACCACCCGGCTACAATGAGCAGTTCTTC	NA	TRBV18	TRBJ2-1	NA
CASRPSGGNQPQHF	TGTGCCAGCAGGCCTTCGGGGGGGAATCAGCCCCAGCATTTT	NA	TRBV27	TRBJ1-5	NA
CASSPQEEKLFF	TGTGCCAGCTCACCTCAGGAGGAAAAACTGTTTTTT	NA	TRBV18	TRBJ1-4	NA
CASSRDRVTDYGYTF	TGTGCCAGCAGTAGAGACAGGGTCACTGACTATGGCTACACCTTC	TRBD1	TRBV6-5	TRBJ1-2	once
CASSRTGRPYNEQFF	TGTGCCAGCAGCCGAACGGGACGCCCATACAATGAGCAGTTCTTC	NA	TRBV27	TRBJ2-1	NA
CASSYTGAEQYF	TGTGCCAGCAGTTACACCGGGGCCGAGCAGTACTTC	NA	TRBV6-6	TRBJ2-7	NA
CASSWDSYSNQPQHF	TGTGCCAGCAGCTGGGACAGTTATAGCAATCAGCCCCAGCATTTT	TRBD1	TRBV28	TRBJ1-5	NA
CASSYSGLAGGGTQYF	TGTGCCAGCAGTTACTCCGGACTAGCGGGAGGAGGGACCCAGTACTTC	TRBD2	TRBV6-5	TRBJ2-5	NA
CASSLFESSYNSPLHF	TGTGCCAGCAGCTTATTCGAGAGCTCCTATAATTCACCCCTCCACTTT	NA	TRBV7-9	TRBJ1-6	NA
CASSEGTVSYEQYF	TGCGCCAGCAGCGAGGGGACGGTCTCCTACGAGCAGTACTTC	NA	TRBV5-1	TRBJ2-7	once
CATGTRANNSPLHF	TGTGCCACCGGGACAAGGGCTAACAATTCACCCCTCCACTTT	NA	TRBV6-5	TRBJ1-6	few
CASSEGVLAEAFF	TGTGCCAGCAGTGAAGGGGTTTTGGCTGAAGCTTTCTTT	NA	TRBV6-1	TRBJ1-1	NA
CASSQGQGEADTQYF	TGCGCCAGCAGCCAAGGACAGGGTGAAGCAGATACGCAGTATTTT	TRBD1	TRBV4-1	TRBJ2-3	NA
CASRPGPVDTEAFF	TGTGCCAGCAGACCCGGACCGGTGGACACTGAAGCTTTCTTT	NA	TRBV7-6	TRBJ1-1	NA
CASSERTGYQETQYF	TGTGCCAGTAGTGAGAGGACAGGATATCAAGAGACCCAGTACTTC	TRBD1	TRBV19	TRBJ2-5	NA
CASSLVGGNQPQHF	TGCGCCAGCAGCTTGGTGGGAGGCAATCAGCCCCAGCATTTT	NA	TRBV5-1	TRBJ1-5	once
CTSSLTGLAGQETQYF	TGCACCAGCAGCCTGACGGGACTAGCGGGACAAGAGACCCAGTACTTC	NA	TRBV1	TRBJ2-5	NA
CASSYLGGVSYNEQFF	TGTGCCAGCAGTTACTTGGGCGGGGTCTCCTACAATGAGCAGTTCTTC	NA	TRBV6-5	TRBJ2-1	NA
CASSETTSGANEQFF	TGTGCCAGCAGTGAAACGACTAGCGGGGCCAATGAGCAGTTCTTC	TRBD2	TRBV2	TRBJ2-1	NA
CASSLEWGLLNQETQYF	TGCGCCAGCAGCCTTGAATGGGGACTCCTAAACCAAGAGACCCAGTACTTC	NA	TRBV4-3	TRBJ2-5	NA
CAQGRHYGYTF	TGTGCCCAGGGACGGCACTATGGCTACACCTTC	NA	TRBV30	TRBJ1-2	NA
CASSWGSGGSYEQYF	TGTGCCAGCAGTTGGGGAAGCGGGGGGTCCTACGAGCAGTACTTC	TRBD2	TRBV2	TRBJ2-7	NA
CASSQDPTGGPQHF	TGCGCCAGCAGCCAAGACCCGACAGGGGGGCCCCAGCATTTT	TRBD1	TRBV4-1	TRBJ1-5	NA